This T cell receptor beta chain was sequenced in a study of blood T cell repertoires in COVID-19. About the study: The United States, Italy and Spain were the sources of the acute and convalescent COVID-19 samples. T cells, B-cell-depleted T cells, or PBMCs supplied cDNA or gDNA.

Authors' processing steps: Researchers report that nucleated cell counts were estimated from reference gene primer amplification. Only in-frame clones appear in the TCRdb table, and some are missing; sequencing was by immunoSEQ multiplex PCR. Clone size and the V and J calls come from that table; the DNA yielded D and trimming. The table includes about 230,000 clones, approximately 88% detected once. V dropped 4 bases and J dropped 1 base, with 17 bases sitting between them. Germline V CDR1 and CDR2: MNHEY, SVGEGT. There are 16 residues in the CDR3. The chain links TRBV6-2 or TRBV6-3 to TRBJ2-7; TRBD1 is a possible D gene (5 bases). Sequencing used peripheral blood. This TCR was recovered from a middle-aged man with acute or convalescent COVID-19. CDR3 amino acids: CASSFDFRQRSYEQYF. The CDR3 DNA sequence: TGTGCCAGCAGTTTCGACTTCCGACAGAGATCCTACGAGCAGTACTTC.